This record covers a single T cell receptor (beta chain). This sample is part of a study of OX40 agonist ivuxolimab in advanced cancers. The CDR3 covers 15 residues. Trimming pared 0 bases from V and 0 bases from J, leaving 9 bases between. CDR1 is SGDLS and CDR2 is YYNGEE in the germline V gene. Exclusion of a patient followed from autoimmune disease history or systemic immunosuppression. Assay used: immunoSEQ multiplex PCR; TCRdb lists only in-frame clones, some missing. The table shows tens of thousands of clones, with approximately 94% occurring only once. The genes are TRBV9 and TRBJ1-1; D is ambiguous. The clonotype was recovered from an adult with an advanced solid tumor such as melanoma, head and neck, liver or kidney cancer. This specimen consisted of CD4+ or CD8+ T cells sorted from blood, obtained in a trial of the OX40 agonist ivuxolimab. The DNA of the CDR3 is TGTGCCAGCAGCGTAGGTATAGGACTGAACACTGAAGCTTTCTTT. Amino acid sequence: CASSVGIGLNTEAFF. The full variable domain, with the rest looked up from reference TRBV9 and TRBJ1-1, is DSGVTQTPKHLITATGQRVTLRCSPRSGDLSVYWYQQSLDQGLQFLIQYYNGEERAKGNILERFSAQQFPDLHSELNLSSLELGDSALYFCASSVGIGLNTEAFFGQGTRLTVV.